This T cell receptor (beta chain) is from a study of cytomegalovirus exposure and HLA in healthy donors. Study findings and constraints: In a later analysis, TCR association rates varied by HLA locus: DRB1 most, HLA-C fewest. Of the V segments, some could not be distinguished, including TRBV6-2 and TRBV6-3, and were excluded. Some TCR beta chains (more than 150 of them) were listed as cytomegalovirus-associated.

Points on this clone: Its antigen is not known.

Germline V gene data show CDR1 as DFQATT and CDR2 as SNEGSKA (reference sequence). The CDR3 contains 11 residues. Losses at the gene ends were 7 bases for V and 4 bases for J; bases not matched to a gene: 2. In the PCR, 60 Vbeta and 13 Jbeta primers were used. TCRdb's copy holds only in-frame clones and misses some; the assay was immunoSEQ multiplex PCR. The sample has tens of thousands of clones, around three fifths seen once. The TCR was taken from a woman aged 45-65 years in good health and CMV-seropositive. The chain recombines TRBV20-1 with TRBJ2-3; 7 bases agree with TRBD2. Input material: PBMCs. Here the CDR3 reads CSVGGADTQYF. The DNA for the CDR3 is TGCAGTGTTGGGGGGGCAGATACGCAGTATTTT.